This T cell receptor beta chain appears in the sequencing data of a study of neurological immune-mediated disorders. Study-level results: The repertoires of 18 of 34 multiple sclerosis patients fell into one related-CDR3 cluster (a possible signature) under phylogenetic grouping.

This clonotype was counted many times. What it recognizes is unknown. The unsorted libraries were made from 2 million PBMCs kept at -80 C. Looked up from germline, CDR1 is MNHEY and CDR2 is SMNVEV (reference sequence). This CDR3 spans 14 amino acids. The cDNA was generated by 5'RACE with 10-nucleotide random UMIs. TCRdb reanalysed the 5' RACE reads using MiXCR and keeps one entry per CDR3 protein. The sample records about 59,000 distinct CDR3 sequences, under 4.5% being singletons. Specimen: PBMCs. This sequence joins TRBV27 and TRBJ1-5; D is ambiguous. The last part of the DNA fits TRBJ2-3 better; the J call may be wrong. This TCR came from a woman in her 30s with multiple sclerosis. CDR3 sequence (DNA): TGTGCCAGCAGTTTGGGGTTGGGGAATCAGCCCCAGTATTTT. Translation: CASSLGLGNQPQYF.